The 24 T cell receptor beta chains in this list originate from one sample, sequenced in a study of blood T cell repertoires in COVID-19. TCRdb's table, derived via immunoSEQ multiplex PCR, lists solely in-frame clones and lacks some. The profile shows about 100,000 clones, about 85% of them singletons. What was sequenced was peripheral blood. These receptors came from an older woman with active or convalescent COVID-19.

The gene calls are TRBV4-3 and TRBJ2-2, with 8 bases fitting TRBD2. This CDR3 region has 15 residues. The germline V gene has CDR1 LGHNA and CDR2 YSLEER. V lost 7 bases, J lost 4 bases, and 8 bases stayed unmatched. CDR3 sequence reads: CASTGGATTTGELFF. In DNA form, the CDR3 reads TGCGCCAGCACGGGGGGGGCGACTACCACCGGGGAGCTGTTTTTT.

The genes are TRBV28 and TRBJ1-1, with 9 bases identical to TRBD1. Germline trimming cut 7 bases from V and 10 bases from J; bases unmatched to any gene: 4. The CDR3 consists of 11 residues. Germline assignment: CDR1 MDHEN and CDR2 SYDVKM. The CDR3 nucleotides read TGTGCCAGCATACGACAGGGGGTAGCTTTCTTT. Residues: CASIRQGVAFF.

The chain employs TRBV15 and TRBJ2-5; TRBD2 matches 11 bases. CDR3 size: 14 residues. With 5 bases clipped from V and 3 bases from J, the junction kept 2 bases outside the gene matches. The V gene's germline CDR1 is LNHNV and CDR2 YYDKDF (reference sequence). CDR3 residues: CATSVGLAEETQYF. The CDR3 bases are TGTGCCACCAGCGTGGGACTAGCGGAAGAGACCCAGTACTTC.

This clone was counted once. The chain uses TRBV6-5 and TRBJ2-2; 8 nucleotides align to TRBD2. V gave up 7 bases and J gave up 4 bases; unmatched junction bases: 2. Germline V gives CDR1 MNHEY, CDR2 SVGAGI. This CDR3 has 13 residues. The CDR3 coding sequence is TGTGCCAGCAAGGGGACTAGCACCGGGGAGCTGTTTTTT. This gives the protein CASKGTSTGELFF.

The chain joins TRBV28 to TRBJ1-2; TRBD1 matches at 7 bases. The V gene end was trimmed by 2 bases and the J gene end by 3 bases; junction bases not matched to a gene: 9. The CDR3 length is 16 residues. Germline CDR1 MDHEN, CDR2 SYDVKM. The CDR3 DNA reads TGTGCCAGCAGTTTAGGTGGGTCGACAGGGTACTATGGCTACACCTTC. It translates to CASSLGGSTGYYGYTF.

The chain links TRBV6-2 or TRBV6-3 to TRBJ2-7; no firm D call. Trimming shortened V by 4 bases and J by 4 bases, and 11 bases separated the two germline ends. This CDR3 is 13 amino acids long. The germline gives CDR1 MNHEY, CDR2 SVGEGT. In nucleotides, the CDR3 is TGTGCCAGCAGTTCCTCTAGTCCTTACGAGCAGTACTTC. Translating gives CASSSSSPYEQYF.

The table lists this clone with a few counts. This sequence joins TRBV15 and TRBJ2-7; 11 positions agree with TRBD2. The CDR3 totals 14 residues. The germline V gene has CDR1 LNHNV and CDR2 YYDKDF (reference sequence). Unmatched junction bases numbered 7, after V lost 5 bases and J lost 7 bases. CDR3 protein: CATSGSGGAREQYF. As DNA, the CDR3 is TGTGCCACCAGCGGTAGCGGGGGGGCTAGGGAGCAGTACTTC.

J is TRBJ1-3 and V is TRBV10-3; a possible D gene is TRBD1 (6 bases). This CDR3 has 16 amino acids. The V end was cut by 3 bases, the J end by 4 bases, with 16 bases between. Germline V CDR1 and CDR2: ENHRY, SYGVKD. CDR3 bases: TGTGCCATCAGTGAATCACAGGGCAAGGGAGGAAACACCATATATTTT. Translated, it gives CAISESQGKGGNTIYF.

This clone appeared a single time. The chain employs TRBV3-1 (or the pseudogene TRBV3-2) and TRBJ2-1; 8 bases match TRBD2. The germline CDR1 and CDR2 sequences are LGHDT and YNNKEL (reference sequence). The J segment lost 5 bases and the V segment lost 7 bases, leaving 7 bases of the junction unmatched. The CDR3 contains 14 residues. The CDR3, as DNA: TGTGCCAGCACGGGGGGGACACTAAACAATGAGCAGTTCTTC. Amino acids: CASTGGTLNNEQFF.

V usage is TRBV25-1 and J usage is TRBJ1-2; the match to TRBD1 covers 8 bases. Germline trimming cut 4 bases from V and 4 bases from J; bases unmatched to any gene: 11. The V gene's germline CDR1 is MGHDK and CDR2 SYGVNS. The CDR3 runs to 16 residues. The CDR3 DNA is TGTGCCAGCAGTGGAGGACAGGGAATTTCTCTCTATGGCTACACCTTC. Its protein product is CASSGGQGISLYGYTF.

The V gene is TRBV2, the J gene TRBJ2-5; 8 positions agree with TRBD1. The CDR3 sequence is 14 residues long. V shed 7 bases, J shed 5 bases, and the junction held 9 bases outside the gene matches. CDR1 and CDR2 (germline): SNHLY, FYNNEI. Written as DNA, the CDR3 is TGTGCCAGCAATAAGGCAGGGGGCTGGGAGACCCAGTACTTC. Translating it yields CASNKAGGWETQYF.

The chain employs TRBV15 and TRBJ1-2; 8 bases line up with TRBD1. This CDR3 has 16 residues. The V and J ends lost 5 bases and 3 bases, in that order; junction bases with no gene match: 11. Looked up from germline, CDR1 is LNHNV and CDR2 is YYDKDF (reference sequence). In DNA, the CDR3 is TGTGCCACCAGCCCCCCCAGGGGGCGCGGGGACTATGGCTACACCTTC. Protein: CATSPPRGRGDYGYTF. Full variable domain (outside the CDR3, taken from reference TRBV15 and TRBJ1-2): DAMVIQNPRYQVTQFGKPVTLSCSQTLNHNVMYWYQQKSSQAPKLLFHYYDKDFNNEADTPDNFQSRRPNTSFCFLDIRSPGLGDTAMYLCATSPPRGRGDYGYTFGSGTRLTVV.

V usage is TRBV6-5 and J usage is TRBJ1-2, with D possibly matching TRBD1 (5 bases). The V end was cut by 6 bases, the J end by 4 bases, with 18 bases between. The CDR3 totals 15 residues. Germline assignment: CDR1 MNHEY and CDR2 SVGAGI. The CDR3 DNA reads TGTGCCAGCAGCGGAACGGGGGGAACCCTCTATGGCTACACCTTC. It is translated as CASSGTGGTLYGYTF.

This clone has only a few counts. The V and J genes are TRBV7-2 and TRBJ2-2, with 10 bases aligning to TRBD2. Germline lookup yields CDR1 SGHTA and CDR2 FQGNSA. The length of the CDR3 is 14 residues. The CDR3 protein is CASGLAANTGELFF. CDR3 DNA: TGTGCTAGCGGACTAGCGGCGAACACCGGGGAGCTGTTTTTT.

The DNA of the CDR3 is TGTGCCAGCAGGCGGACAGGGGAAAGGTACAATGAGCAGTTCTTC. Translation gives CASRRTGERYNEQFF. V is TRBV28 and J is TRBJ2-1; 9 bases agree with TRBD1. CDR3 size: 15 residues. Germline CDR1 reads MDHEN; CDR2 reads SYDVKM. Germline trimming cut 6 bases from V and 4 bases from J; bases unmatched to any gene: 7.

J is TRBJ2-7 and V is TRBV2; 10 bases match TRBD2. The CDR3 length is 15 residues. V dropped 4 bases and J dropped 2; count of bases not matched to a gene: 5. Germline V gives CDR1 SNHLY, CDR2 FYNNEI. The DNA of the CDR3 is TGTGCCAGCAGTGTCATCAGCGGGGGGGCCTACGAGCAGTACTTC. As protein: CASSVISGGAYEQYF.

CDR3 protein: CSARTDYGYTF. The CDR3 nucleotides are TGCAGTGCTAGGACAGACTATGGCTACACCTTC. The V and J genes are TRBV20-1 and TRBJ1-2; D is perhaps TRBD1 (5 bases). The CDR3 is 11 amino acids. CDR1 and CDR2 from the germline V gene are DFQATT and SNEGSKA (reference sequence). V was trimmed by 3 bases and J by 3 bases, leaving 5 bases between them.

This clone was counted once. The gene calls are TRBV11-1 and TRBJ1-4; 8 bases map to TRBD1. V lost 4 bases and J lost 7; bases outside the gene matches: 8. Germline loops: CDR1 SGHAT, CDR2 FQDESV (reference sequence). The length of the CDR3 is 15 residues. CDR3 sequence reads: CASSSPGGGSEKLFF. CDR3 nucleotide sequence: TGTGCCAGCAGCTCTCCAGGGGGCGGAAGTGAAAAACTGTTTTTT. Using reference TRBV11-1 and TRBJ1-4 for the parts outside the CDR3, the full variable domain is EAEVAQSPRYKITEKSQAVAFWCDPISGHATLYWYRQILGQGPELLVQFQDESVVDDSQLPKDRFSAERLKGVDSTLKIQPAELGDSAMYLCASSSPGGGSEKLFFGSGTQLSVL.

CDR3 bases: TGCGCCAGCAGCTACGAAGCAGGGGTCGATACGCAGTATTTT. It encodes CASSYEAGVDTQYF. The gene calls are TRBV5-1 and TRBJ2-3, with D possibly matching TRBD1 (6 bases). V lost 3 bases, J lost 6 bases, and 14 bases lay in between. The CDR3 has 14 residues. Germline CDR1 is SGHRS and CDR2 is YFSETQ.

The V gene is TRBV5-6, the J gene TRBJ2-5; D is uncertain. Trimming removed 1 base at V and 7 bases at J, with 11 bases between. Germline V lookup: CDR1 SGHDT, CDR2 YYEEEE. The length of the CDR3 is 13 residues. In nucleotides, the CDR3 is TGTGCCAGCAGCTTGAACTCCCCAGGGACCCAGTACTTC. It yields the protein CASSLNSPGTQYF.

This clone was seen only once. This sequence joins TRBV5-1 and TRBJ2-3, with TRBD2 identical over 13 bases. The CDR3 extends over 16 amino acids. With V trimmed by 7 bases and J by 2 bases, 7 bases remained unmatched. Germline V gene sequence: CDR1 SGHRS, CDR2 YFSETQ. The chain's CDR3 is CASGTGTSGDTDTQYF. CDR3 coding DNA: TGCGCCAGCGGCACCGGGACTAGCGGGGACACAGATACGCAGTATTTT.

The genes are TRBV4-2 and TRBJ2-2; TRBD2 agrees at 14 bases. From germline, CDR1 is LGHNA and CDR2 YNFKEQ. With 4 bases clipped from V and 1 base from J, the junction kept 8 bases outside the gene matches. The CDR3 sequence is 19 residues long. The CDR3 loop reads CASSPPTSGGGRNTGELFF. In DNA, the CDR3 is TGTGCCAGCAGCCCACCGACTAGCGGGGGGGGCCGGAACACCGGGGAGCTGTTTTTT.

The chain has TRBV5-1 and TRBJ2-7, with 8 bases lining up with TRBD1. Germline lookup yields CDR1 SGHRS and CDR2 YFSETQ. This CDR3 is built from 17 residues. Trimming removed 2 bases from V and 1 base from J; junction bases left unmatched: 11. As DNA, the CDR3 is TGCGCCAGCAGCTTAACAGGGGGAACTACCCTTTCCTACGAGCAGTACTTC. Its protein is CASSLTGGTTLSYEQYF.

This chain links TRBV11-2 with TRBJ2-5; TRBD2 agrees at 7 bases. V lost 1 base to trimming and J lost 2 bases; unmatched junction nucleotides: 10. The CDR3 has 17 residues. The germline gives CDR1 SGHAT, CDR2 FQNNGV. The CDR3 reads CASSLGTLGGVQETQYF. For the CDR3, the DNA is TGTGCCAGCAGCTTAGGGACACTGGGGGGGGTTCAAGAGACCCAGTACTTC.